The clone carrying this T cell receptor beta chain showed up just a few times. Its antigen is not known. The sample belongs to a study of cytomegalovirus exposure and HLA in healthy donors. Study-wide background: In an earlier analysis, approximately 120 million unique TCR beta sequences were found from some 180 million T cells. Early release data held around 80 million unique TCRs from HLA-typed donors. Overall study results and limits: Researchers reported from a later analysis that most CMV-associated TCR beta chains appeared HLA-restricted.

Primers for the PCR totalled 60 Vbeta and 13 Jbeta. The repertoire was sequenced with immunoSEQ multiplex PCR; TCRdb's copy has only in-frame clones and lacks some. The sample yields about 130,000 clones, 60% to 85% seen once. J gave up 3 bases and V 3 bases, and 4 bases lay outside the gene matches. CDR3 length: 15 amino acids. Germline V gene sequence: CDR1 SNHLY, CDR2 FYNNEI. Sequencing was carried out using PBMCs. The receptor was isolated from a female donor in good health and CMV-seronegative. The gene calls are TRBV2 and TRBJ2-7, with 11 nucleotides matching TRBD1. CDR3 sequence reads: CASSDGTGGFYEQYF. CDR3 nucleotide sequence: TGTGCCAGCAGTGACGGGACAGGGGGTTTCTACGAGCAGTACTTC.